These T cell receptor beta chains were read from a single sample in a study of blood T cell repertoires in COVID-19. Some clones are missing from TCRdb's copy, which holds only in-frame ones; the method was immunoSEQ multiplex PCR. The data contain around 50,000 clones, 89% of them singletons. The sequencing input was peripheral blood. The receptors derive from a human donor in a cohort sampled during active COVID-19. Each CDR3 is given with its conserved first and last residue. The order of the fields is J gene, V gene, clone size, D gene, CDR3 protein, CDR3 DNA. A D gene is named only where the DNA matches it firmly. Rows give clone size only sometimes, using once, few, many, or a class for an expanded clone.

J gene: TRBJ2-7; V gene: TRBV18; clone size: NA; D gene: NA; CDR3 protein: CASYYGAGVGEQYF; CDR3 DNA: TGTGCCAGCTACTACGGGGCAGGGGTTGGAGAGCAGTACTTC
J gene: TRBJ1-1; V gene: TRBV5-6; clone size: NA; D gene: NA; CDR3 protein: CASSLAELRGTEAFF; CDR3 DNA: TGTGCCAGCAGCTTGGCCGAATTGAGAGGCACTGAAGCTTTCTTT
J gene: TRBJ2-5; V gene: TRBV5-1; clone size: NA; D gene: TRBD2; CDR3 protein: CASSLTSGATQYF; CDR3 DNA: TGCGCCAGCAGCTTGACTAGCGGGGCGACCCAGTACTTC
J gene: TRBJ2-2; V gene: TRBV7-9; clone size: NA; D gene: TRBD1; CDR3 protein: CASRSQGAGELFF; CDR3 DNA: TGTGCCAGCAGATCACAGGGGGCCGGGGAGCTGTTTTTT
J gene: TRBJ2-7; V gene: TRBV6-2/TRBV6-3; clone size: NA; D gene: TRBD1; CDR3 protein: CASSFHRTGGGYEQYF; CDR3 DNA: TGTGCCAGCAGTTTCCACCGGACAGGGGGCGGATACGAGCAGTACTTC
J gene: TRBJ2-7; V gene: TRBV13; clone size: NA; D gene: NA; CDR3 protein: CASSPRKGAEQYF; CDR3 DNA: TGTGCCAGCAGCCCGCGGAAGGGAGCTGAGCAGTACTTC
J gene: TRBJ1-2; V gene: TRBV5-1; clone size: NA; D gene: NA; CDR3 protein: CASSLDGGSYGYTF; CDR3 DNA: TGCGCCAGCAGCTTGGATGGGGGCAGCTATGGCTACACCTTC
J gene: TRBJ1-1; V gene: TRBV10-3; clone size: once; D gene: NA; CDR3 protein: CAISDNMNTEAFF; CDR3 DNA: TGTGCCATCAGTGATAATATGAACACTGAAGCTTTCTTT
J gene: TRBJ2-7; V gene: TRBV6-5; clone size: NA; D gene: TRBD2; CDR3 protein: CATRLAGGRYEQYF; CDR3 DNA: TGTGCCACACGGCTAGCGGGGGGGAGGTACGAGCAGTACTTC
J gene: TRBJ2-3; V gene: TRBV19; clone size: NA; D gene: TRBD2; CDR3 protein: CASSGGLAGGTDTQYF; CDR3 DNA: TGTGCCAGTAGTGGGGGACTAGCGGGAGGCACAGATACGCAGTATTTT
J gene: TRBJ2-1; V gene: TRBV4-1; clone size: NA; D gene: NA; CDR3 protein: CASSPLGAQAYNEQFF; CDR3 DNA: TGCGCCAGCAGCCCGCTGGGGGCCCAGGCCTACAATGAGCAGTTCTTC
J gene: TRBJ2-7; V gene: TRBV30; clone size: NA; D gene: NA; CDR3 protein: CAWAGSPGSYEQYF; CDR3 DNA: TGTGCCTGGGCGGGGTCCCCGGGCTCCTACGAGCAGTACTTC
J gene: TRBJ2-7; V gene: TRBV2; clone size: once; D gene: NA; CDR3 protein: CASSDGGYEQYF; CDR3 DNA: TGTGCCAGCAGTGACGGCGGCTACGAGCAGTACTTC
J gene: TRBJ2-6; V gene: TRBV27; clone size: NA; D gene: NA; CDR3 protein: CASSSLPGANVLTF; CDR3 DNA: TGTGCCAGCAGTTCCCTTCCTGGGGCCAACGTCCTGACTTTC
J gene: TRBJ1-5; V gene: TRBV11-3; clone size: NA; D gene: TRBD1; CDR3 protein: CASSTRDRANQPQHF; CDR3 DNA: TGTGCCAGCAGCACCCGGGACAGAGCCAATCAGCCCCAGCATTTT
J gene: TRBJ1-6; V gene: TRBV27; clone size: few; D gene: NA; CDR3 protein: CASSSPREGNSPLHF; CDR3 DNA: TGTGCCAGCAGTTCCCCCCGGGAGGGGAATTCACCCCTCCACTTT
J gene: TRBJ2-7; V gene: TRBV5-6; clone size: NA; D gene: TRBD1; CDR3 protein: CASSLVGTAYEQYF; CDR3 DNA: TGTGCCAGCAGCTTGGTCGGGACAGCCTACGAGCAGTACTTC
J gene: TRBJ1-1; V gene: TRBV11-3; clone size: NA; D gene: NA; CDR3 protein: CASSFGVGMNTEAFF; CDR3 DNA: TGTGCCAGCAGCTTCGGGGTCGGGATGAACACTGAAGCTTTCTTT
J gene: TRBJ2-2; V gene: TRBV5-5; clone size: NA; D gene: TRBD1; CDR3 protein: CASSPGTVNTGELFF; CDR3 DNA: TGTGCCAGCAGCCCCGGGACAGTGAACACCGGGGAGCTGTTTTTT
J gene: TRBJ2-3; V gene: TRBV5-1; clone size: NA; D gene: NA; CDR3 protein: CASSERLPGLRKTDTQYF; CDR3 DNA: TGCGCCAGCAGCGAAAGGCTCCCAGGGCTGAGAAAGACAGATACGCAGTATTTT
J gene: TRBJ1-2; V gene: TRBV11-2; clone size: NA; D gene: NA; CDR3 protein: CASSLVEARTNGYTF; CDR3 DNA: TGTGCCAGCAGCTTAGTAGAGGCCCGGACTAATGGCTACACCTTC
J gene: TRBJ2-1; V gene: TRBV10-1; clone size: NA; D gene: NA; CDR3 protein: CASSDGLESGEQFF; CDR3 DNA: TGCGCCAGCAGCGATGGCCTCGAATCGGGTGAGCAGTTCTTC
J gene: TRBJ2-1; V gene: TRBV18; clone size: NA; D gene: TRBD1; CDR3 protein: CASSPPSETGGREQFF; CDR3 DNA: TGTGCCAGCTCACCACCTTCCGAGACAGGGGGACGTGAGCAGTTCTTC
J gene: TRBJ2-7; V gene: TRBV7-2; clone size: NA; D gene: NA; CDR3 protein: CASSLAGADRSSYEQYF; CDR3 DNA: TGTGCCAGCAGCTTAGCGGGGGCGGACCGAAGCTCCTACGAGCAGTACTTC
J gene: TRBJ1-3; V gene: TRBV7-2; clone size: NA; D gene: NA; CDR3 protein: CASSPQVGGVGGNTIYF; CDR3 DNA: TGTGCCAGCAGCCCCCAGGTCGGGGGGGTAGGTGGAAACACCATATATTTT
J gene: TRBJ1-2; V gene: TRBV5-6; clone size: NA; D gene: TRBD1; CDR3 protein: CASSLLTGTGSLNYGYTF; CDR3 DNA: TGTGCCAGCAGCTTGCTCACCGGGACAGGATCCCTTAACTATGGCTACACCTTC
J gene: TRBJ2-2; V gene: TRBV18; clone size: NA; D gene: TRBD1; CDR3 protein: CASSRFTGGDTGELFF; CDR3 DNA: TGTGCCAGCTCCCGATTCACAGGGGGCGACACCGGGGAGCTGTTTTTT
J gene: TRBJ2-7; V gene: TRBV7-9; clone size: few; D gene: TRBD1; CDR3 protein: CASSQSQTGASYEQYF; CDR3 DNA: TGTGCCAGCAGCCAGAGCCAGACAGGGGCGTCCTACGAGCAGTACTTC
J gene: TRBJ1-2; V gene: TRBV19; clone size: once; D gene: TRBD1; CDR3 protein: CASSQNRGQGAAANYGYTF; CDR3 DNA: TGTGCCAGTAGCCAAAATCGGGGACAGGGGGCCGCAGCTAACTATGGCTACACCTTC
J gene: TRBJ1-5; V gene: TRBV7-8; clone size: NA; D gene: NA; CDR3 protein: CASSSKTRQNSNQPQHF; CDR3 DNA: TGTGCCAGCAGCTCCAAGACGCGACAGAATAGCAATCAGCCCCAGCATTTT
J gene: TRBJ1-5; V gene: TRBV5-8; clone size: NA; D gene: NA; CDR3 protein: CASSVDSNNRPQHF; CDR3 DNA: TGTGCCAGCAGCGTGGACAGCAACAATCGTCCCCAGCATTTT
J gene: TRBJ2-5; V gene: TRBV2; clone size: NA; D gene: TRBD2; CDR3 protein: CASSDGGRAGETQYF; CDR3 DNA: TGTGCCAGCAGTGATGGCGGGAGGGCCGGTGAGACCCAGTACTTC
J gene: TRBJ1-1; V gene: TRBV6-5; clone size: NA; D gene: NA; CDR3 protein: CASSWRGKSTEAFF; CDR3 DNA: TGTGCCAGCAGTTGGCGGGGGAAAAGCACTGAAGCTTTCTTT
J gene: TRBJ2-7; V gene: TRBV10-3; clone size: NA; D gene: TRBD1; CDR3 protein: CAITTGGYEQYF; CDR3 DNA: TGTGCCATCACGACAGGGGGCTACGAGCAGTACTTC
J gene: TRBJ2-5; V gene: TRBV11-2; clone size: NA; D gene: TRBD2; CDR3 protein: CASSLDVGASGGKETQYF; CDR3 DNA: TGTGCCAGCAGCTTAGATGTTGGGGCTAGCGGGGGGAAAGAGACCCAGTACTTC
J gene: TRBJ2-4; V gene: TRBV7-9; clone size: NA; D gene: TRBD2; CDR3 protein: CASSKGGLAGSKNIQYF; CDR3 DNA: TGTGCCAGCAGCAAAGGGGGACTAGCGGGGTCTAAAAACATTCAGTACTTC
J gene: TRBJ1-2; V gene: TRBV6-4; clone size: NA; D gene: TRBD1; CDR3 protein: CASSAGTGGANYGYTF; CDR3 DNA: TGTGCCAGCAGTGCCGGGACAGGGGGCGCGAACTATGGCTACACCTTC
J gene: TRBJ2-1; V gene: TRBV23-1; clone size: NA; D gene: TRBD2; CDR3 protein: CASSPGGGAYNEQFF; CDR3 DNA: TGCGCCAGCAGCCCGGGCGGGGGGGCTTACAATGAGCAGTTCTTC
J gene: TRBJ2-7; V gene: TRBV19; clone size: NA; D gene: TRBD1; CDR3 protein: CASSTRQGGYEQYF; CDR3 DNA: TGTGCCAGTAGTACCAGACAGGGGGGCTACGAGCAGTACTTC
J gene: TRBJ1-1; V gene: TRBV6-5; clone size: NA; D gene: NA; CDR3 protein: CASSYESPSTEAFF; CDR3 DNA: TGTGCCAGCAGTTATGAGTCGCCAAGCACTGAAGCTTTCTTT
J gene: TRBJ1-5; V gene: TRBV21-1; clone size: NA; D gene: NA; CDR3 protein: CASSERDRRYSNQPQHF; CDR3 DNA: TGTGCCAGCAGCGAACGGGACAGAAGGTATAGCAATCAGCCCCAGCATTTT
J gene: TRBJ1-1; V gene: TRBV30; clone size: NA; D gene: NA; CDR3 protein: CAWRRGPSNTEAFF; CDR3 DNA: TGTGCCTGGAGGCGGGGGCCTTCGAACACTGAAGCTTTCTTT
J gene: TRBJ1-1; V gene: TRBV7-9; clone size: once; D gene: NA; CDR3 protein: CASSHRDKNTEAFF; CDR3 DNA: TGTGCCAGCAGCCACCGGGACAAGAACACTGAAGCTTTCTTT
J gene: TRBJ2-5; V gene: TRBV19; clone size: NA; D gene: TRBD2; CDR3 protein: CASSISSGGRKTQYF; CDR3 DNA: TGTGCCAGTAGTATTTCCAGCGGGGGGAGAAAGACCCAGTACTTC
J gene: TRBJ2-1; V gene: TRBV11-1; clone size: few; D gene: NA; CDR3 protein: CASSLAYGQPYNEQFF; CDR3 DNA: TGTGCCAGCAGCTTAGCGTACGGACAGCCGTACAATGAGCAGTTCTTC
J gene: TRBJ2-1; V gene: TRBV28; clone size: NA; D gene: NA; CDR3 protein: CASSPLLVALAEQFF; CDR3 DNA: TGTGCCAGCAGTCCCCTTTTGGTTGCCCTAGCGGAGCAGTTCTTC
J gene: TRBJ2-5; V gene: TRBV5-1; clone size: once; D gene: NA; CDR3 protein: CASSPFGSGMETQYF; CDR3 DNA: TGCGCCAGCAGTCCTTTTGGATCAGGGATGGAGACCCAGTACTTC
J gene: TRBJ2-7; V gene: TRBV20-1; clone size: NA; D gene: NA; CDR3 protein: CSATVPGSSYF; CDR3 DNA: TGCAGTGCTACGGTTCCAGGGTCGTCCTACTTC
J gene: TRBJ2-3; V gene: TRBV6-4; clone size: NA; D gene: TRBD1; CDR3 protein: CASSDGPGGEGDTQYF; CDR3 DNA: TGTGCCAGCAGTGACGGCCCAGGGGGCGAGGGAGATACGCAGTATTTT
J gene: TRBJ1-2; V gene: TRBV19; clone size: NA; D gene: NA; CDR3 protein: CATAPSGLANYGYTF; CDR3 DNA: TGTGCCACCGCCCCCTCGGGACTGGCTAACTATGGCTACACCTTC
J gene: TRBJ1-4; V gene: TRBV19; clone size: NA; D gene: NA; CDR3 protein: CATTPRQALNEKLFF; CDR3 DNA: TGTGCCACCACCCCTCGACAGGCCTTGAATGAAAAACTGTTTTTT
J gene: TRBJ1-2; V gene: TRBV3-1/TRBV3-2; clone size: few; D gene: TRBD1; CDR3 protein: CASSTGLNYGYTF; CDR3 DNA: TGTGCCAGCTCGACAGGGCTTAACTATGGCTACACCTTC
J gene: TRBJ2-1; V gene: TRBV6-5; clone size: NA; D gene: NA; CDR3 protein: CASSGDLTQFF; CDR3 DNA: TGTGCCAGCAGCGGGGACTTGACGCAGTTCTTC
J gene: TRBJ2-2; V gene: TRBV3-1/TRBV3-2; clone size: once; D gene: TRBD1; CDR3 protein: CASVGTGNTGELFF; CDR3 DNA: TGTGCCAGCGTCGGGACAGGAAACACCGGGGAGCTGTTTTTT
J gene: TRBJ1-1; V gene: TRBV7-2; clone size: NA; D gene: NA; CDR3 protein: CASSLVFGEVTEAFF; CDR3 DNA: TGTGCCAGCAGCTTAGTATTTGGGGAGGTCACTGAAGCTTTCTTT
J gene: TRBJ2-7; V gene: TRBV10-2; clone size: once; D gene: TRBD1; CDR3 protein: CASRLGQGYEQYF; CDR3 DNA: TGCGCCAGCAGGCTGGGACAGGGCTACGAGCAGTACTTC
J gene: TRBJ1-4; V gene: TRBV9; clone size: NA; D gene: NA; CDR3 protein: CASSGPGTRGEKLFF; CDR3 DNA: TGTGCCAGCAGCGGCCCCGGGACTCGGGGGGAAAAACTGTTTTTT
J gene: TRBJ2-2; V gene: TRBV3-1/TRBV3-2; clone size: NA; D gene: NA; CDR3 protein: CASSPRLGKTGELFF; CDR3 DNA: TGTGCCAGCAGCCCGAGACTAGGAAAAACCGGGGAGCTGTTTTTT